This TCR beta chain derives from a study of blood T cells in healthy people across ages. This clonotype has a handful of counts. The CDR3 is 12 amino acids. Germline values: CDR1 LGHDT, CDR2 YNNKEL (reference sequence). Trimming shortened V by 0 bases and J by 3 bases, and 3 bases separated the two germline ends. A sample-barcoded 5' primer and a J-beta primer mix were used in a second PCR of roughly 7 to 11 cycles. TCRdb used MiXCR to reprocess the 5' RACE reads, holding one entry per CDR3 protein. Among more than 900,000 distinct CDR3 sequences listed, about 29% were seen once. Separately, the same data were catalogued under a study of T cells of mothers and their children. That source adds: Persistent microchimeric T cell clones were not found at ~100 per million sensitivity.

The rearrangement joins TRBV3-1 to TRBJ2-7, with D unclear. This sequence originates from a woman between 40 and 50 years old in good health. Sequencing used blood. This CDR3 reads CASSQDNYEQYF. CDR3 nucleotides: TGTGCCAGCAGCCAAGACAACTACGAGCAGTACTTC.